The clone carrying this T cell receptor (beta chain) was found once. The data stem from a study of low-dose radiotherapy and immunotherapy resistance in tumors. V shed 6 bases and J 9 bases; nucleotides not matched to a gene: 8. This CDR3 comprises 12 residues. Germline CDR1 is DFQATT and CDR2 is SNEGSKA (reference sequence). Time point of the sample: after trial treatment. Treatment reported: LDRT plus nivolumab, ipilimumab, low-dose cyclophosphamide and aspirin (RACIN trial). Nivolumab, ipilimumab, aspirin, low-dose cyclophosphamide and low-dose radiotherapy were given to donors. Alpha and beta chains were covered, as first-strand cDNA relied on TRAV- and TRBV-specific primers. The PCR that amplified TCRs ran for 15 to 25 cycles, relying on a constant-region primer and a V-primer adapter. TCRdb used MiXCR to reprocess the reads, holding one entry per CDR3 protein. The sample holds about 30,000 distinct CDR3 sequences, under 55% seen once.

The sample consisted of PBMCs, taken after low-dose radiotherapy plus immunotherapy. The chain carries TRBV20-1 and TRBJ1-5, with 7 bases that match TRBD1. The sequence derives from a male donor with gallbladder cancer. The CDR3 here is CSAINRGRPQHF. In DNA form, the CDR3 reads TGCAGTGCAATCAACAGGGGAAGGCCCCAGCATTTT.